This T cell receptor beta chain stems from a study of blood T cell repertoires in COVID-19. Study-wide background: Acute and convalescent COVID-19 samples came from the United States, Italy and Spain. The cDNA or gDNA used as material had been derived from T cells, B-cell-depleted T cells, or PBMCs.

Study processing details: Quantification of nucleated cells was approximated via reference gene primer amplification. TCRdb's copy holds only in-frame clones and misses some; the assay was immunoSEQ multiplex PCR. The V and J calls and clone size are taken from that table; D and trimming were inferred from the DNA. In the table there are approximately 230,000 clones, around nine tenths of which are singletons. This CDR3 is 17 amino acids long. Germline V lookup: CDR1 KGHDR, CDR2 SFDVKD. With V trimmed by 4 bases and J by 2 bases, 7 bases remained unmatched. The clonotype comes from a man younger than 35 with active or convalescent COVID-19. Sequences were obtained from peripheral blood. The chain combines TRBV24-1 with TRBJ1-5; 10 bases line up with TRBD1. The DNA for the CDR3 is TGTGCCACCAGTGACACAAGGACAGGGGGAGGCAATCAGCCCCAGCATTTT. This encodes CATSDTRTGGGNQPQHF.